A selection of T cell receptor beta chains follows, all from one sample in a study of cytomegalovirus exposure and HLA in healthy donors. Here immunoSEQ multiplex PCR was the method, and the copy in TCRdb shows in-frame clones only, minus some. The data hold about 220,000 clones, with roughly 87% observed a single time. The specimen was PBMCs. These TCRs come from a man aged 35-49 years in good health and CMV-seropositive. CDR3s include the opening cysteine and the closing phenylalanine or tryptophan. The order of the fields is CDR3 length, D gene, V gene, J gene, clone size, CDR3 DNA, CDR3 protein. D genes are given only for firm matches. Clone size is given for some rows only: seen once, a few or many times, or a class if the clone is expanded.

>14|.|TRBV4-2|TRBJ2-5|.
TGTGCCAGCAGCCAAGAACTAGTCCAAGAGACCCAGTACTTC
CASSQELVQETQYF
>15|.|TRBV11-2|TRBJ2-7|.
TGTGCCAGCAGCACAGAAGGCAAAGGCCTCTACGAGCAGTACTTC
CASSTEGKGLYEQYF
>13|.|TRBV30|TRBJ2-5|.
TGTGCCTGGAGTGTGAGTTTTCAAGAGACCCAGTACTTC
CAWSVSFQETQYF
>15|TRBD1|TRBV7-6|TRBJ2-2|.
TGTGCCAGCAGCTGGACAGGGATGAACACCGGGGAGCTGTTTTTT
CASSWTGMNTGELFF
>15|.|TRBV30|TRBJ2-1|.
TGTGCCTGGAGCCTGGGAACTAGCAGATACAATGAGCAGTTCTTC
CAWSLGTSRYNEQFF
>16|.|TRBV7-9|TRBJ2-5|.
TGTGCCAGCAGCACCCCTGTGCGGAGGGACCAAGAGACCCAGTACTTC
CASSTPVRRDQETQYF
>15|.|TRBV18|TRBJ1-3|.
TGTGCCAGCTCACCCCGAGACTTCTCTGGAAACACCATATATTTT
CASSPRDFSGNTIYF
>15|.|TRBV7-3|TRBJ1-1|many
TGTGCCAGCAGCAGCTCGGTAGTGGGGACAACTGAAGCTTTCTTT
CASSSSVVGTTEAFF
>17|.|TRBV7-3|TRBJ2-5|.
TGTGCCAGCAGCCACATTGTGGTGGGAGTCTGGCAAGAGACCCAGTACTTC
CASSHIVVGVWQETQYF
>13|.|TRBV7-9|TRBJ2-5|.
TGTGCCAGCAGCTTCCAGGGCCAAGAGACCCAGTACTTC
CASSFQGQETQYF
>14|TRBD2|TRBV29-1|TRBJ2-3|.
TGCAGTCTGGCGTCAGCGGGGGTCACAGATACGCAGTATTTT
CSLASAGVTDTQYF
>12|.|TRBV29-1|TRBJ2-1|.
TGCAGCGCCCAAAGAGGGGGCAATGAGCAGTTCTTC
CSAQRGGNEQFF
>16|TRBD2|TRBV19|TRBJ2-3|.
TGTGCCAGTAAGGGGAGCGGGACTATCCTCACAGATACGCAGTATTTT
CASKGSGTILTDTQYF
>13|.|TRBV19|TRBJ1-1|few
TGTGCCAGTAGTATTGCCAGGAACACTGAAGCTTTCTTT
CASSIARNTEAFF
>13|.|TRBV11-3|TRBJ2-1|once
TGTGCCAGCAGGGGGGACGGGGGTCCGACTAAGTTCTTC
CASRGDGGPTKFF
>15|TRBD2|TRBV9|TRBJ2-7|.
TGTGCCAGCAGCCCTGGACTAGCGGAGACATACGAGCAGTACTTC
CASSPGLAETYEQYF
>15|TRBD1|TRBV6-6|TRBJ2-1|.
TGTGCCAGCAGCCTCGGGACAGGGGGACGGGGTGAGCAGTTCTTC
CASSLGTGGRGEQFF
>13|.|TRBV27|TRBJ1-1|.
TGTGCCAGCCGAGTTCTTATGAACACTGAAGCTTTCTTT
CASRVLMNTEAFF
>11|.|TRBV7-6|TRBJ2-1|.
TGTGCCAGCAGGGCCGGGAATGAGCAGTTCTTC
CASRAGNEQFF
>16|TRBD1|TRBV4-2|TRBJ1-5|.
TGTGCCAGCAGCCAACGGGACAGGGGGTACAATCAGCCCCAGCATTTT
CASSQRDRGYNQPQHF